This T cell receptor beta chain originates from a study of T cell responses to AZD1222 COVID-19 vaccine. As for the study in general: Pooling was applied to second doses at about 4 or about 12 weeks.

Study-level results: Among the donors, most were white British and more were female, and clonal diversity was possibly underestimated.

Note on this clone: Its antigen is not identified.

Using immunoSEQ multiplex PCR, the repertoire was profiled, and TCRdb retains in-frame clones only, with some absent. There are around 110,000 clones in the sample; 90% to 95% occur only once, and over 2.5% lies in the top ten. The source of this sequence is an adult in good health. This material consisted of peripheral blood, taken on day 0 of AZD1222 vaccination.

CDR3 region: CASTNSPHTQYF. CDR3 DNA sequence: TGTGCCAGCACCAACTCCCCTCATACGCAGTATTTT. This sequence joins TRBV12-3 or TRBV12-4 and TRBJ2-3, with unresolved D. V lost 7 bases and J lost 7, with 12 bases in between. The CDR3 length is 12 residues.